The next 18 T cell receptor beta chains were all read from a single sample in a study of cytomegalovirus exposure and HLA in healthy donors. Primers for the PCR totalled 60 Vbeta and 13 Jbeta. Generated by immunoSEQ multiplex PCR, the TCRdb table keeps only in-frame clones and is missing some. The sample lists tens of thousands of clones; 60% to 85% were seen once. The sequenced sample was PBMCs. These receptors came from a male donor in good health and CMV-seronegative.

J is TRBJ2-1 and V is TRBV5-4; 9 bases are shared with TRBD1. Germline loops: CDR1 SGHNT, CDR2 YYREEE (reference sequence). J lost 3 bases, V lost 3 bases, and 10 bases had no gene match. This CDR3 is built from 17 residues. For the CDR3, the DNA is TGTGCCAGCAGCTCCCCCAACCGGGACAGGGTCTACAATGAGCAGTTCTTC. It is translated as CASSSPNRDRVYNEQFF. The full variable domain, completed using reference TRBV5-4 and TRBJ2-1, is ETGVTQSPTHLIKTRGQQVTLRCSSQSGHNTVSWYQQALGQGPQFIFQYYREEENGRGNFPPRFSGLQFPNYSSELNVNALELDDSALYLCASSSPNRDRVYNEQFFGPGTRLTVL.

This clone has just a few counts. An end of the junction differs from the germline gene, which may be a read error. CDR3 nucleotides: TGTGCCAGCAGTCCCCATGGACAGGCCTATGGCTACCCCTTC. Translating gives CASSPHGQAYGYPF. The V and J genes are TRBV6-5 and TRBJ1-2; TRBD1 agrees at 7 bases. This CDR3 spans 14 amino acids. From germline, CDR1 is MNHEY and CDR2 SVGAGI.

This rearrangement joins TRBV7-8 to TRBJ2-5, with D possibly matching TRBD1 (5 bases). The better agreement between TRBJ2-7 and the DNA end casts doubt on the J call. This CDR3 region has 12 residues. Per germline, CDR1 SGHVS and CDR2 FQNEAQ. The CDR3, as DNA: TGTGCCAGCAGCACCCAGGGCTACGAGCAGTACTTC. Translated, it gives CASSTQGYEQYF.

This chain joins TRBV28 and TRBJ2-3; a weak D match, TRBD2 (6 bases). The CDR3 runs 13 residues. Germline CDR1 is MDHEN and CDR2 is SYDVKM. Trimming stripped 10 bases from V and 8 bases from J, with 19 bases between. The CDR3: CATSGTSRTTQYF. The CDR3 DNA is TGTGCCACTTCAGGCACTAGCAGGACTACGCAGTATTTT.

V usage is TRBV7-9 and J usage is TRBJ2-1; TRBD2 aligns across 9 bases. The V gene's germline CDR1 is SEHNR and CDR2 FQNEAQ (reference sequence). The CDR3 consists of 17 residues. Trimming at V came to 1 base and at J to 10 bases, leaving 14 bases not matched to a gene. CDR3: CASSLGGLANRTGEQFF. CDR3 nucleotides: TGTGCCAGCAGCTTAGGGGGACTAGCTAACCGTACAGGGGAGCAGTTCTTC. The full variable domain, with the rest looked up from reference TRBV7-9 and TRBJ2-1, is DTGVSQNPRHKITKRGQNVTFRCDPISEHNRLYWYRQTLGQGPEFLTYFQNEAQLEKSRLLSDRFSAERPKGSFSTLEIQRTEQGDSAMYLCASSLGGLANRTGEQFFGPGTRLTVL.

Points on this clone: At one end the junction does not follow the germline gene, possibly because of a read error. The chain links TRBV27 to TRBJ1-2; no firm D call. This CDR3 has 13 residues. Germline loops: CDR1 MNHEY, CDR2 SMNVEV (reference sequence). The DNA for the CDR3 is TGTGCCAGCAGCCTAGAGGGCCTCTATGGCTGCACCTTC. It specifies CASSLEGLYGCTF.

This chain uses TRBV6-5 with TRBJ2-5; TRBD2 agrees at 8 bases. CDR1 is MNHEY and CDR2 is SVGAGI in the germline V gene. This CDR3 has 15 amino acids. V dropped 0 bases and J dropped 4; count of bases not matched to a gene: 4. As DNA, the CDR3 is TGTGCCAGCAGTTACTCACTAGCGGTGGGAGAGACCCAGTACTTC. Its translation is CASSYSLAVGETQYF.

CDR3 loop: CASSFPRDQSNTEAFF. DNA for the CDR3: TGTGCCAGCAGCTTCCCCAGGGATCAATCGAACACTGAAGCTTTCTTT. The chain combines TRBV7-2 with TRBJ1-1, with D perhaps TRBD1 (5 bases). V was clipped by 3 bases and J by 1 base, with 15 bases between them. CDR1 SGHTA and CDR2 FQGNSA come from the germline V gene. This CDR3 has 16 amino acids.

The V and J genes are TRBV4-2 and TRBJ2-2; possible D gene TRBD2, 5 bases. The CDR3 is 16 residues long. Germline values: CDR1 LGHNA, CDR2 YNFKEQ. V lost 2 bases to trimming and J lost 4 bases, with 14 bases between them. The CDR3 sequence: CASSQFEGRGTGELFF. In DNA form, the CDR3 reads TGTGCCAGCAGCCAATTTGAGGGTCGTGGCACCGGGGAGCTGTTTTTT.

V gene TRBV27 combines with J gene TRBJ1-6; D gene unclear. Germline V lookup: CDR1 MNHEY, CDR2 SMNVEV (reference sequence). The CDR3 is 18 amino acids. V lost 4 bases to trimming and J lost 7 bases, with 23 bases between them. The CDR3 is CASSWAAPRTTGNSPLHF. Written as DNA, the CDR3 is TGTGCCAGCAGTTGGGCCGCCCCCCGAACGACGGGGAATTCACCCCTCCACTTT.

This chain uses TRBV5-1 with TRBJ2-5; 8 positions match TRBD1. This CDR3 has 16 residues. Per germline, CDR1 SGHRS and CDR2 YFSETQ. J lost 2 bases, V lost 0 bases, and 6 bases had no gene match. CDR3: CASSLAPTGAQETQYF. The DNA of the CDR3 is TGCGCCAGCAGCTTGGCCCCGACAGGGGCACAAGAGACCCAGTACTTC.

The V gene is TRBV6-5, the J gene TRBJ2-7; 9 bases match TRBD1. This CDR3 spans 15 amino acids. V shed 7 bases and J 7 bases; nucleotides not matched to a gene: 14. The V gene's germline CDR1 is MNHEY and CDR2 SVGAGI. CDR3 loop: CASNSGTGIVLEQYF. The CDR3 nucleotides are TGTGCCAGCAATTCCGGGACAGGGATTGTCTTGGAGCAGTACTTC.

The rearrangement joins TRBV5-1 to TRBJ2-4; D not certain. V lost 0 bases and J lost 0, with 10 bases in between. CDR1 is SGHRS, CDR2 YFSETQ, per germline. The CDR3 is made up of 16 amino acids. CDR3 sequence reads: CASSLAFPGAKNIQYF. The DNA of the CDR3 is TGCGCCAGCAGCTTGGCCTTCCCGGGAGCCAAAAACATTCAGTACTTC.

This clone was observed a handful of times. The chain joins TRBV5-4 to TRBJ2-7, with 9 bases lining up with TRBD2. The germline CDR1 and CDR2 sequences are SGHNT and YYREEE (reference sequence). CDR3 length equals 15 residues. Trimming cost V 6 bases and J 6 bases; bases outside gene matches: 13. CDR3: CASNRGGREGGEQYF. The CDR3 nucleotides are TGTGCCAGCAACCGTGGCGGGCGGGAGGGGGGCGAGCAGTACTTC. Based on the CDR3 plus reference TRBV5-4 and TRBJ2-7, the full variable domain is ETGVTQSPTHLIKTRGQQVTLRCSSQSGHNTVSWYQQALGQGPQFIFQYYREEENGRGNFPPRFSGLQFPNYSSELNVNALELDDSALYLCASNRGGREGGEQYFGPGTRLTVT.

This chain joins TRBV9 and TRBJ2-1; 8 nucleotides line up with TRBD1. Germline CDR1 and CDR2: SGDLS and YYNGEE. The CDR3 has 15 residues. V lost 5 bases to trimming and J lost 8 bases; unmatched junction nucleotides: 12. This chain's CDR3 is CASSALGTGYDEQFF. The CDR3 DNA reads TGTGCCAGCAGTGCCCTCGGGACAGGATACGATGAGCAGTTCTTC.

V and J are TRBV1 and TRBJ1-2. TRBV1 counts as a pseudogene. This CDR3 contains 12 residues. CDR3 amino acids: CTSSPPGAGYTF. In DNA form, the CDR3 reads TGCACCAGCAGCCCTCCGGGAGCTGGCTACACCTTC.

This chain uses TRBV27 with TRBJ1-6; unclear D gene. In germline, CDR1 is MNHEY, CDR2 SMNVEV (reference sequence). This CDR3 has 14 residues. V was cut by 3 bases and J by 10 bases, with 13 bases left in between. The CDR3 is CASSFGRPQSPLHF. CDR3 bases: TGTGCCAGCAGTTTTGGGAGACCTCAATCACCCCTCCACTTT.

In this sample, this clone turned up a few times. The chain uses TRBV5-1 and TRBJ2-7; 7 positions agree with TRBD2. This CDR3 contains 16 residues. The ends lost 1 base at V and 0 bases at J; junction bases unmatched: 7. In germline, CDR1 is SGHRS, CDR2 YFSETQ. The CDR3 DNA reads TGCGCCAGCAGCTTGTACGGGACTACCTCCTCCTACGAGCAGTACTTC. Residues: CASSLYGTTSSYEQYF.